This record looks at one TCR beta chain sequence and its context. Its specific antigen is unknown. No much larger clone is present one base from it, and per-base qualities are unavailable. The data originate from a study of radiotherapy plus CTLA-4 blockade in lung cancer (dated by TCRdb to between 2017 and 2018). Some background on the complete study: Among the enrolled patients, about 20% had an objective response, and about 29% reached disease control.

Libraries were built with the immunoSEQ multiplex PCR assay. Entries here come from immuneACCESS through TCRdb and include only in-frame sequences with V and J called. Some clones fail to appear in such tables; in the studies checked, an unresolved V gene covers under half of the shortfall, and the cause of the remainder is unknown. In all, the sample holds over 95,000 clones, and around 74% of those were seen once. The ten largest account for 2.8% of the sample. In this study, focal radiation therapy paired with CTLA-4 blockade (ipilimumab) was tested in patients who had chemo-refractory metastatic non-small-cell lung cancer. Beyond this particular receptor, the publication reports: Increased serum interferon-beta after radiation, together with early dynamic changes in blood T cell clones, were reported to be the strongest predictors of response. After treatment with radiotherapy and ipilimumab, TCR clones that originated in tumors expanded in peripheral blood.

The TCR was taken from a human donor with non-small cell lung cancer who had a partial response to radiotherapy plus ipilimumab. Some clones in this sample may be carry-over from other donors' samples. This specimen was peripheral blood, taken from a patient treated with radiotherapy plus ipilimumab.

The DNA sequence is given as TGTGCCACCAGCACGGGACAAACGAACACCGGGGAGCTGTTTTTT. It translates as CATSTGQTNTGELFF. The chain employs TRBV15 and TRBJ2-2, with a weak D call of TRBD1 (6 bases match). From its cysteine to its phenylalanine, the CDR3 spans 15 amino acids. CDR3 DNA is the only sequence kept; it has 45 bases, read in frame from the first base. From a lookup of the germline V gene (reference sequence), CDR1 and CDR2 are LNHNV and YYDKDF. V and J lose 4 bases and 0 bases, and a span of 9 bases separates them.